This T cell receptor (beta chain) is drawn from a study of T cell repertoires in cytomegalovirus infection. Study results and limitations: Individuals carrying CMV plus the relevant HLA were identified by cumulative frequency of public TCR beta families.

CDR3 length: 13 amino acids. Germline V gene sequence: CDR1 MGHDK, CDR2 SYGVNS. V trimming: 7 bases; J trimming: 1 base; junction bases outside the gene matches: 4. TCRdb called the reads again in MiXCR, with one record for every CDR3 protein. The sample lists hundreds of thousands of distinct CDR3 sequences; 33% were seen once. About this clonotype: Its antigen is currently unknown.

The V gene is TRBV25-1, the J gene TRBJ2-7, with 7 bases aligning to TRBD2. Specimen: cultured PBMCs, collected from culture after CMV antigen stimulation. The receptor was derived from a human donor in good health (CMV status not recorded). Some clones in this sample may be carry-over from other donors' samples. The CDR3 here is CASTGRESYEQYF. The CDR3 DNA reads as TGTGCCAGCACAGGGCGGGAGTCCTACGAGCAGTACTTC.